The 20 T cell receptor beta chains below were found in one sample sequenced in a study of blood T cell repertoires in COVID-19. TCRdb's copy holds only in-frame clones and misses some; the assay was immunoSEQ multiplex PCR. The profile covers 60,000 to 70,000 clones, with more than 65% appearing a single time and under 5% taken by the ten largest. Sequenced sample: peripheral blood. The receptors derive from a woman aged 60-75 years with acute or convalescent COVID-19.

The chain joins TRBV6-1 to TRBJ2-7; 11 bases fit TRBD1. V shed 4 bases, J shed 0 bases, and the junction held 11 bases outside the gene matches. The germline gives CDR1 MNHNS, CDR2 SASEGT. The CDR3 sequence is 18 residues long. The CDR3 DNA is TGTGCCAGCAGTGTCGACTTCCGGGACAGGGGGTTCTCCTACGAGCAGTACTTC. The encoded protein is CASSVDFRDRGFSYEQYF.

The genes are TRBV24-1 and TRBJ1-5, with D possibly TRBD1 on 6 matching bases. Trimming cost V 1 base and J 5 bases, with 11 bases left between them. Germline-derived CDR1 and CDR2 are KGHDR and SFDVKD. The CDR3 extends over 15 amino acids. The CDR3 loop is CATSDFGGADQPQHF. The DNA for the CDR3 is TGTGCCACCAGTGATTTCGGGGGGGCCGATCAGCCCCAGCATTTT.

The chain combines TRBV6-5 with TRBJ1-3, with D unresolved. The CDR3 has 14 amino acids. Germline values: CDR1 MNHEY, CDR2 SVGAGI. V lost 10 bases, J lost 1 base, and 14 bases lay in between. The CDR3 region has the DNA TGTGCCACCATGAGGTTGAGTTCTGGAAACACCATATATTTT. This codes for CATMRLSSGNTIYF.

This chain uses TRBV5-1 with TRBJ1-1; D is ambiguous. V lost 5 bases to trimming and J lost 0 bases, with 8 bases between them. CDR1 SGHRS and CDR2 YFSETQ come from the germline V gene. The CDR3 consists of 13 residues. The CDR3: CASRADMNTEAFF. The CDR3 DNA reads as TGCGCCAGCAGAGCAGACATGAACACTGAAGCTTTCTTT.

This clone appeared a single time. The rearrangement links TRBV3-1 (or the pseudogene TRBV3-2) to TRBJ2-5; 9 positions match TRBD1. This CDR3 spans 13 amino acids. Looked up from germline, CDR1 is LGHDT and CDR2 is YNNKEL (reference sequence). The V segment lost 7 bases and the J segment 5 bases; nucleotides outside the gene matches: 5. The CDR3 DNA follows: TGTGCCAGCATACAGGGGGCGGAGGAGACCCAGTACTTC. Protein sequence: CASIQGAEETQYF.

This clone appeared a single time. The CDR3 DNA follows: TGTGCCAGCTCACCGGGACTAGTTGAAGAGACCCAGTACTTC. Translated: CASSPGLVEETQYF. The rearrangement joins TRBV18 to TRBJ2-5, with TRBD2 matching over 8 bases. The CDR3 length is 14 residues. With V trimmed by 3 bases and J by 3 bases, 3 bases remained unmatched. Per germline, CDR1 KGHSH and CDR2 LQKENI.

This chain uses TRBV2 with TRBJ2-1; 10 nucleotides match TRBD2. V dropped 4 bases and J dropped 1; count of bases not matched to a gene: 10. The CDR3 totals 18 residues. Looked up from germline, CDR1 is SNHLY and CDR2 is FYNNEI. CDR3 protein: CASSVASGGTLSYNEQFF. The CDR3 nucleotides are TGTGCCAGCAGTGTGGCTAGCGGGGGAACCCTTTCCTACAATGAGCAGTTCTTC. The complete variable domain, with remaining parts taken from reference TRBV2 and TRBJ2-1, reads EPEVTQTPSHQVTQMGQEVILRCVPISNHLYFYWYRQILGQKVEFLVSFYNNEISEKSEIFDDQFSVERPDGSNFTLKIRSTKLEDSAMYFCASSVASGGTLSYNEQFFGPGTRLTVL.

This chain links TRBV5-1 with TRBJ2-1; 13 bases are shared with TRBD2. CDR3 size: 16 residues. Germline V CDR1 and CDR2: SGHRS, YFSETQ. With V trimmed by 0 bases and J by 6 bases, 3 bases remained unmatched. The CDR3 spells CASSLAGLAGVNEQFF. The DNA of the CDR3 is TGCGCCAGCAGCTTGGCCGGACTAGCGGGAGTCAATGAGCAGTTCTTC.

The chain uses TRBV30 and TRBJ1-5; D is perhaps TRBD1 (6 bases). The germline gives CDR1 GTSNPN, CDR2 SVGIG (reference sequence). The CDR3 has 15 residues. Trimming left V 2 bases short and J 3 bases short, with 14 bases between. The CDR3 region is CAWSLVGGANQPQHF. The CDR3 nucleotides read TGTGCCTGGAGTCTGGTAGGGGGGGCCAATCAGCCCCAGCATTTT. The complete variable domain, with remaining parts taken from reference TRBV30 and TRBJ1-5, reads SQTIHQWPATLVQPVGSPLSLECTVEGTSNPNLYWYRQAAGRGLQLLFYSVGIGQISSEVPQNLSASRPQDRQFILSSKKLLLSDSGFYLCAWSLVGGANQPQHFGDGTRLSIL.

The CDR3 coding sequence is TGTGCCAGCAGGCTACTCCCTCGGGGGAATGAAAAACTGTTTTTT. It codes for CASRLLPRGNEKLFF. The chain has TRBV6-5 and TRBJ1-4, with TRBD1 as a possible D gene (5 bases). The CDR3 is 15 residues long. The germline CDR1 and CDR2 sequences are MNHEY and SVGAGI. The germline V and J ends were trimmed by 6 bases and 5 bases, with 16 bases remaining between them.

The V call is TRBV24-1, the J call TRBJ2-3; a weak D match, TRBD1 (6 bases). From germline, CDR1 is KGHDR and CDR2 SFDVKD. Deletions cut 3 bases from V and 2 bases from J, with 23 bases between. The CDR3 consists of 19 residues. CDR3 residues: CATSDPSLRAGAYTDTQYF. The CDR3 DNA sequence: TGTGCCACCAGTGATCCTTCACTCCGGGCAGGGGCTTACACAGATACGCAGTATTTT.

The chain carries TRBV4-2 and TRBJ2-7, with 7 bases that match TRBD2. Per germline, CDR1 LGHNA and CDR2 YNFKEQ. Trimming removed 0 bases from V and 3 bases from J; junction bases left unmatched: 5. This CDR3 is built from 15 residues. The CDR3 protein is CASSQDRGGIYEQYF. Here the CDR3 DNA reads TGTGCCAGCAGCCAAGATCGGGGAGGGATCTACGAGCAGTACTTC.

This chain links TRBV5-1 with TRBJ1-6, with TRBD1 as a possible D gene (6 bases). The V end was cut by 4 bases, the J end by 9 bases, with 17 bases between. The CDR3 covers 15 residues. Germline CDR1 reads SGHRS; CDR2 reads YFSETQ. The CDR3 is CASSPTQGASSPLHF. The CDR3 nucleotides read TGCGCCAGCAGCCCTACACAGGGAGCCAGTTCACCCCTCCACTTT.

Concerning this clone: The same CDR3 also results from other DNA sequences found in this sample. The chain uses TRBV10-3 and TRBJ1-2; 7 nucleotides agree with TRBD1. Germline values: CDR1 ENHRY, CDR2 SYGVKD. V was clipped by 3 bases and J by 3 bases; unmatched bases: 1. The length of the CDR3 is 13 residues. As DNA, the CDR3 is TGTGCCATCAGTGACGACAGGGACTATGGCTACACCTTC. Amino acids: CAISDDRDYGYTF.

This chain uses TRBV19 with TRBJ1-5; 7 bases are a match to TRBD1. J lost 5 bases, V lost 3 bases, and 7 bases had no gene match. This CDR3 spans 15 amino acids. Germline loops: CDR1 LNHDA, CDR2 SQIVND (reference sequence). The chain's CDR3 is CASSIRTGGDQPQHF. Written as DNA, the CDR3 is TGTGCCAGTAGTATCAGGACAGGAGGGGATCAGCCCCAGCATTTT. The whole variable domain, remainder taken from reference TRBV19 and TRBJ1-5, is DGGITQSPKYLFRKEGQNVTLSCEQNLNHDAMYWYRQDPGQGLRLIYYSQIVNDFQKGDIAEGYSVSREKKESFPLTVTSAQKNPTAFYLCASSIRTGGDQPQHFGDGTRLSIL.

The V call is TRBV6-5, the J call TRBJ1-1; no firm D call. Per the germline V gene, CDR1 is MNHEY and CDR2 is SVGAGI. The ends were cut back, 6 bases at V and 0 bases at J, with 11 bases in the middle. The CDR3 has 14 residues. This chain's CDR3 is CASSNQYMNTEAFF. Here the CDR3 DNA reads TGTGCCAGCAGCAACCAGTACATGAACACTGAAGCTTTCTTT.

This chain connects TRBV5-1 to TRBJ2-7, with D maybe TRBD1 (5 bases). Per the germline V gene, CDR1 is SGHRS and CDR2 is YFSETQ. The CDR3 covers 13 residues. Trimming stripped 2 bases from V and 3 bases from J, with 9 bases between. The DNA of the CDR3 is TGCGCCAGCAGCTTAGACAGTTTCTACGAGCAGTACTTC. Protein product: CASSLDSFYEQYF.

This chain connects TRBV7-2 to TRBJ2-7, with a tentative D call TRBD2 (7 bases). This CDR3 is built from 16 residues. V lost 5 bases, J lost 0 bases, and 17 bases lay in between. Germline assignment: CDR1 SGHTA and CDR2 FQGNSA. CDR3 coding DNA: TGTGCCAGCAGCCCTGTAGGGGGGGGGAGCTCCTACGAGCAGTACTTC. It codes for CASSPVGGGSSYEQYF.

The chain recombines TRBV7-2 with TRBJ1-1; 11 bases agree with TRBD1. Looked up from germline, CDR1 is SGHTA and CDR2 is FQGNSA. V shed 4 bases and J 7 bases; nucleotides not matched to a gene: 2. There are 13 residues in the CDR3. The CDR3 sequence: CASSWTGGDEAFF. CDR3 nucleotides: TGTGCCAGCAGCTGGACAGGGGGCGATGAAGCTTTCTTT.

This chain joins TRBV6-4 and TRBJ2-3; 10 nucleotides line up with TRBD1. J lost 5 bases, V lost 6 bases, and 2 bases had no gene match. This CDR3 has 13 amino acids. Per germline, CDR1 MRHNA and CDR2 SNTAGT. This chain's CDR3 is CASSRDRGDTQYF. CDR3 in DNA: TGTGCCAGCAGCCGGGACAGGGGAGATACGCAGTATTTT.